A selection of T cell receptor beta chains follows, all from one sample in a study of cytomegalovirus exposure and HLA in healthy donors. The table came from immunoSEQ multiplex PCR; TCRdb's copy has only in-frame clones and leaves some out. Of approximately 200,000 clones listed, over 80% are singletons. Source material: PBMCs. These receptor sequences come from a woman under 30 in good health and CMV-seronegative. The CDR3 runs from the conserved cysteine through the conserved F or W. Each record gives: J gene, V gene, CDR3 protein.

>TRBJ2-3|TRBV5-1
CASSFTSDTQYF
>TRBJ1-4|TRBV7-9
CASSPWTGVEKLFF
>TRBJ2-1|TRBV5-4
CASSSPSPGTGYEQFF
>TRBJ1-5|TRBV15
CATSDNRGHGQPQHF
>TRBJ1-1|TRBV7-9
CASSFGTGAPRAFF
>TRBJ2-3|TRBV30
CAWGYFRGNGDTQYF
>TRBJ2-6|TRBV5-6
CASQAGQGAFGANVLTF
>TRBJ2-7|TRBV19
CASSIDPAYEQYF
>TRBJ2-7|TRBV7-6
CASSLWEGVGHEQYF
>TRBJ1-5|TRBV6-1
CASSEALAGRQPQHF
>TRBJ1-3|TRBV30
CAWTKKRVSGNTIYF
>TRBJ1-2|TRBV7-9
CASSLIAGTSNYGYTF
>TRBJ2-3|TRBV19
CASSMARGPDTQYF
>TRBJ1-1|TRBV7-6
CASSLQGAGTEAFF
>TRBJ2-7|TRBV7-8
CASRPGQNYEQYF
>TRBJ1-1|TRBV27
CASRTGGTEAFF
>TRBJ1-2|TRBV7-9
CASSMGTGRGYTF
>TRBJ2-6|TRBV6-6
CASREPGANVLTF
>TRBJ1-1|TRBV10-2
CASRGRRAEAFF
>TRBJ2-2|TRBV2
CASSTTGAGTGELFF
>TRBJ2-2|TRBV6-1
CASSVEAGIAGELFF
>TRBJ2-7|TRBV10-3
CAISDVLVASEQYF
>TRBJ1-2|TRBV19
CASRTIRDRGHGYTF